This TCR beta chain was sequenced in a study of blood T cell repertoires in COVID-19. Study at large: Sites in the United States, Italy and Spain provided acute and convalescent COVID-19 samples. The cDNA or gDNA used as material had been derived from T cells, B-cell-depleted T cells, or PBMCs.

CDR3 length: 14 residues. The germline CDR1 and CDR2 sequences are LGHDT and YNNKEL (reference sequence). Deletions cut 3 bases from V and 3 bases from J, with 11 bases between. In the authors' workflow: How many nucleated cells were present was estimated from reference gene primer amplification. Clones were sequenced by immunoSEQ multiplex PCR, and TCRdb holds only the in-frame ones, with some missing. V and J calls and clone size follow that table, whereas D and trimming were derived from the DNA. The sample has about 320,000 clones; 65% to 90% are singletons. The clonotype was recovered from a human donor in a cohort sampled during active COVID-19. J is TRBJ1-2 and V is TRBV3-1 (or the pseudogene TRBV3-2); D uncertain. Sequencing was performed on peripheral blood. Here the CDR3 reads CASSQGGKYYGYTF. CDR3 bases: TGTGCCAGCAGCCAGGGAGGGAAGTACTATGGCTACACCTTC.